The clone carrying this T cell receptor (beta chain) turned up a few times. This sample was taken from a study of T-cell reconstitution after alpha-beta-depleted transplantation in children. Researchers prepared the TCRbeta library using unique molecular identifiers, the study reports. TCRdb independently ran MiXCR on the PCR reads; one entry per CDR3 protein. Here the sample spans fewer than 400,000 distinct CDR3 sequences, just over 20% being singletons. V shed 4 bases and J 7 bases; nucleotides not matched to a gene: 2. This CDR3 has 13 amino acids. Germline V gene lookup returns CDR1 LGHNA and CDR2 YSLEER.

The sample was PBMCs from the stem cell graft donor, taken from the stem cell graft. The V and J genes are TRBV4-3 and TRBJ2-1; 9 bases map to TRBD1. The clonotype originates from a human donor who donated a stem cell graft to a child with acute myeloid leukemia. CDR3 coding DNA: TGCGCCAGCAGCCGGACAGGGGTAAATGAGCAGTTCTTC. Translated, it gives CASSRTGVNEQFF.